This TCR beta chain appears in the sequencing data of a study of cytomegalovirus exposure and HLA in healthy donors. Study background: The Caucasian-associated ancestry cluster contained around four fifths of the approximately 390 genotyped donors.

On this clone: Its antigen remains unidentified.

Researchers ran the PCR with 60 Vbeta and 13 Jbeta primers. TCRdb keeps only in-frame clones here, not all; method: immunoSEQ multiplex PCR. The profile shows about 130,000 clones, approximately 80% of them singletons. Study outcomes and limitations: Associated with cytomegalovirus, according to the listing, were around 160 TCR beta chains. Later work found that TCR association rates differed between HLA loci; DRB1 had the most and HLA-C the fewest.

It was healthy bone marrow donors who served as donors. Germline loops: CDR1 MDHEN, CDR2 SYDVKM. The CDR3 consists of 13 residues. Between the trimmed V and J ends, which lost 5 bases and 1 base, there was a span of 9 bases. The receptor was derived from a male donor in good health and CMV-seropositive. Sequencing input: PBMCs. V usage is TRBV28 and J usage is TRBJ2-7, with a weak D call TRBD1 (6 bases). The DNA of the CDR3 is TGTGCCAGCAGTCCCGGACAGTCCTACGAGCAGTACTTC. Translated, it gives CASSPGQSYEQYF.